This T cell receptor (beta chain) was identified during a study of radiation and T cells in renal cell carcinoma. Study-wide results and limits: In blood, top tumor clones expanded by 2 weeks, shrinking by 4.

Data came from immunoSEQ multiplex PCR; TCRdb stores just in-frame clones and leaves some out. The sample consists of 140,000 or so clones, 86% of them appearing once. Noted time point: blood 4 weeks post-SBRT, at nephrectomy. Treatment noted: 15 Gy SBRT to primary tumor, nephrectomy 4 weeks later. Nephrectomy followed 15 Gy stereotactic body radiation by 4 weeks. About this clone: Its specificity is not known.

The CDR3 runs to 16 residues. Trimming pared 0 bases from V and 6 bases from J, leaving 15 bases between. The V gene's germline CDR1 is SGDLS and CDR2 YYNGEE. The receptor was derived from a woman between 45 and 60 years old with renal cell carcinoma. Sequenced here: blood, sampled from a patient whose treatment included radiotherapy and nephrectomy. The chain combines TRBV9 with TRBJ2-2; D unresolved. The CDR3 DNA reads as TGTGCCAGCAGCGTAGAACCAGGCCCCGAAGCCGGGGAGCTGTTTTTT. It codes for CASSVEPGPEAGELFF.